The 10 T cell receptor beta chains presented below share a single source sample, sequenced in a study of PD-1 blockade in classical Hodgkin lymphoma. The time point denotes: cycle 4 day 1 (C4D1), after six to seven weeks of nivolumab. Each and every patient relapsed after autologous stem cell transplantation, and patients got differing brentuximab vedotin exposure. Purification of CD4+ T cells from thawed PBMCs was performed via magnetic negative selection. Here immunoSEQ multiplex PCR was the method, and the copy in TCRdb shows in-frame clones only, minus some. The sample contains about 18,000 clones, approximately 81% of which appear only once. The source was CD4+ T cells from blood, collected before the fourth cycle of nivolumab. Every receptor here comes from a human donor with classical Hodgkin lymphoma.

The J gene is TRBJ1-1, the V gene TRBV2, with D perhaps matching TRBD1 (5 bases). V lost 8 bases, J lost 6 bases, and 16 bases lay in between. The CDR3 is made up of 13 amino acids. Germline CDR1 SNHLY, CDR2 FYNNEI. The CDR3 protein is CASSLSWGPEAFF. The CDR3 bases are TGTGCCAGCTCCTTATCGTGGGGCCCTGAAGCTTTCTTT.

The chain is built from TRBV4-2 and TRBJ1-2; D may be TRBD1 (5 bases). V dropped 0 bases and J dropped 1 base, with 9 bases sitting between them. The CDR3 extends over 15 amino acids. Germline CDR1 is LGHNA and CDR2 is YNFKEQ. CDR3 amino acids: CASSQDQRGNYGYTF. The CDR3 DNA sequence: TGTGCCAGCAGCCAAGATCAGAGGGGTAACTATGGCTACACCTTC.

CDR3 region: CASSFGRGGVDTQYF. CDR3 nucleotide sequence: TGCGCCAGCAGCTTTGGAAGAGGAGGGGTTGATACGCAGTATTTT. V gene TRBV5-1 combines with J gene TRBJ2-3, with a weak D call TRBD2 (6 bases). Per the germline V gene, CDR1 is SGHRS and CDR2 is YFSETQ. V gave up 2 bases and J gave up 6 bases, with 16 bases separating them. The CDR3 spans 15 residues.

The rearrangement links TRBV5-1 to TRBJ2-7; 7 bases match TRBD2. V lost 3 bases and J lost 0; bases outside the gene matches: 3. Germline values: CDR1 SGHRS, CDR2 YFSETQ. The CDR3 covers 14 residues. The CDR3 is CASSSSGVSYEQYF. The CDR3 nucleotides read TGCGCCAGCAGCTCCAGCGGGGTCTCCTACGAGCAGTACTTC.

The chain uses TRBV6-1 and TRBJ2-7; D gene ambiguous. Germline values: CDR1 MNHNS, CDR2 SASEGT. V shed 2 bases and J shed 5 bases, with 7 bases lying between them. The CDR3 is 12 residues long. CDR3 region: CASSELPNEQYV. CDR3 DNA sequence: TGTGCCAGCAGTGAACTTCCTAACGAGCAGTACGTC.

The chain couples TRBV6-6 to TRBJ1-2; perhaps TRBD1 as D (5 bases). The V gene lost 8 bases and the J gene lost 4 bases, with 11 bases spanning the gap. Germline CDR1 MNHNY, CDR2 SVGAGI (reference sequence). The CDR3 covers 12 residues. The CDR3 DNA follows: TGTGCCAGCTCTCTGGGGGTCTATGGCTACACCTTC. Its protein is CASSLGVYGYTF.

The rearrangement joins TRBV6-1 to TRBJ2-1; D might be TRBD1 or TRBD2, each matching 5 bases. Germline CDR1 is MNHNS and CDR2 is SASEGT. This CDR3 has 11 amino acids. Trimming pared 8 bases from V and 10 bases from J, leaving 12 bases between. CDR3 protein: CASGDGWEQFF. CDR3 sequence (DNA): TGTGCCAGCGGGGACGGATGGGAGCAGTTCTTC.

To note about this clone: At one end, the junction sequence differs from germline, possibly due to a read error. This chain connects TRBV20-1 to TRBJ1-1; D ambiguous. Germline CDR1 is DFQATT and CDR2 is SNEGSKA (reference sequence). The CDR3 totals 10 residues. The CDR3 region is CSARDPGHSF. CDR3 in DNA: TGCAGTGCTAGAGACCCCGGCCATTCCTTT.

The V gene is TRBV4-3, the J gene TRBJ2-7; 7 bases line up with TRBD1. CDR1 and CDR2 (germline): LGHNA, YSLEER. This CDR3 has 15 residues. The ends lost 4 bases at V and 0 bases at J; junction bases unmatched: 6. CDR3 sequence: CASSRDRTRSYEQYF. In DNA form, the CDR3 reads TGCGCCAGCAGCCGGGACAGAACCCGCTCCTACGAGCAGTACTTC.

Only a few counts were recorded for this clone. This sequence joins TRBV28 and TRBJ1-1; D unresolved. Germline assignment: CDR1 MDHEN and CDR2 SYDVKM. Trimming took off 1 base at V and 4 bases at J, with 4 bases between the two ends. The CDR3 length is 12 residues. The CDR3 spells CASSLLGTEAFF. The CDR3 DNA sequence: TGTGCCAGCAGTTTATTGGGCACTGAAGCTTTCTTT.